This passage covers 11 T cell receptor beta chains from one sample sequenced in a study of Ad26.COV2.S vaccination and SARS-CoV-2 variants. Treatment denoted: some 19 received Ad26.COV2.S at low or high dose, single or two shots; 5 received placebo; per-sample allocation not given. Samples analyzed were those drawn on day 63 after the first vaccine or placebo injection. Sequencing used immunoSEQ multiplex PCR; TCRdb keeps in-frame clones, though not all of them. Found here are hundreds of thousands of clones, over 75% of them singletons; the top ten hold 12%. The material was peripheral blood, obtained in a trial of Ad26.COV2.S vaccine versus placebo. Receptor source: a person aged 18-65 years who received the Ad26.COV2.S COVID-19 vaccine or a placebo.

This clone was detected only once. The V gene is TRBV29-1, the J gene TRBJ2-3; TRBD2 matches at 8 bases. This CDR3 spans 13 amino acids. Germline V gene sequence: CDR1 SQVTM, CDR2 ANQGSEA. The V and J ends lost 6 bases and 3 bases, in that order; junction bases with no gene match: 5. CDR3 region: CSVREGGTDTQYF. The CDR3 nucleotides are TGCAGCGTCCGGGAGGGCGGGACAGATACGCAGTATTTT.

The genes are TRBV19 and TRBJ1-5; no reliable D call. V was clipped by 4 bases and J by 2 bases, with 18 bases between them. CDR3 size: 17 residues. CDR1 is LNHDA, CDR2 SQIVND, per germline (reference sequence). The CDR3 region has the DNA TGTGCCAGTAGTAATAGGATGCTACCTCTGGGCAATCAGCCCCAGCATTTT. It translates to CASSNRMLPLGNQPQHF. The variable domain in full, with the rest retrieved from reference TRBV19 and TRBJ1-5, is DGGITQSPKYLFRKEGQNVTLSCEQNLNHDAMYWYRQDPGQGLRLIYYSQIVNDFQKGDIAEGYSVSREKKESFPLTVTSAQKNPTAFYLCASSNRMLPLGNQPQHFGDGTRLSIL.

V gene TRBV7-2 combines with J gene TRBJ2-1; 9 bases agree with TRBD2. In germline, CDR1 is SGHTA, CDR2 FQGNSA. The V gene end was trimmed by 5 bases and the J gene end by 6 bases; junction bases not matched to a gene: 14. The CDR3 consists of 17 residues. As DNA, the CDR3 is TGTGCCAGCAGCACCGGCCGACGGCTAGCGGGGATCAATGAGCAGTTCTTC. Protein product: CASSTGRRLAGINEQFF.

V is TRBV7-8 and J is TRBJ1-1, with 8 bases matching TRBD1. The CDR3 covers 15 residues. Germline loops: CDR1 SGHVS, CDR2 FQNEAQ. V was clipped by 0 bases and J by 10 bases; unmatched bases: 10. In nucleotides, the CDR3 is TGTGCCAGCAGCTTAGCTGGACAGGGCAACAGGGGAGCTTTCTTT. Amino acids: CASSLAGQGNRGAFF.

This clone has just one count. This chain uses TRBV7-2 with TRBJ2-1; 9 bases match TRBD2. Trimming cost V 1 base and J 0 bases; bases outside gene matches: 7. The CDR3 covers 18 residues. The germline V gene has CDR1 SGHTA and CDR2 FQGNSA. CDR3 sequence reads: CASSLVSSGSSSYNEQFF. The CDR3 DNA follows: TGTGCCAGCAGCTTAGTTAGTAGCGGGAGTAGCTCCTACAATGAGCAGTTCTTC.

This chain uses TRBV30 with TRBJ1-6; 9 positions match TRBD1. Germline loops: CDR1 GTSNPN, CDR2 SVGIG (reference sequence). Trimming at V came to 5 bases and at J to 6 bases, leaving 5 bases not matched to a gene. This CDR3 is built from 14 residues. CDR3 amino acids: CAWAPGQGNSPLHF. In DNA form, the CDR3 reads TGTGCCTGGGCTCCGGGACAGGGTAATTCACCCCTCCACTTT.

CDR3 nucleotide sequence: TGTGCCAGCTCACCGCGGGAGGATGAGACCCAGTACTTC. It is translated as CASSPREDETQYF. This chain links TRBV18 with TRBJ2-5, with 8 positions matching TRBD2. The V segment lost 3 bases and the J segment 5 bases; nucleotides outside the gene matches: 2. Germline CDR1 is KGHSH and CDR2 is LQKENI. This CDR3 is built from 13 residues.

The chain uses TRBV4-3 and TRBJ2-7; tentative D call: TRBD1 (6 bases). Germline CDR1 reads LGHNA; CDR2 reads YSLEER. The CDR3 is 13 residues long. Deletions cut 1 base from V and 3 bases from J, with 7 bases between. The CDR3 loop is CASSQGTDYEQYF. CDR3 nucleotides: TGCGCCAGCAGCCAAGGGACAGACTACGAGCAGTACTTC.

V usage is TRBV7-3 and J usage is TRBJ2-1, with 7 bases matching TRBD1. Germline V gives CDR1 SGHTA, CDR2 FQGTGA. CDR3 length equals 13 residues. Trimming removed 5 bases from V and 5 bases from J; junction bases left unmatched: 3. CDR3 DNA sequence: TGTGCCAGCAGCCAAGACAGGGACAATGAGCAGTTCTTC. This translates into CASSQDRDNEQFF. Looking up the rest from reference TRBV7-3 and TRBJ2-1 gives the full variable domain: GAGVSQTPSNKVTEKGKYVELRCDPISGHTALYWYRQSLGQGPEFLIYFQGTGAADDSGLPNDRFFAVRPEGSVSTLKIQRTERGDSAVYLCASSQDRDNEQFFGPGTRLTVL.

The chain is built from TRBV7-3 and TRBJ2-1, with 8 bases lining up with TRBD2. This CDR3 comprises 14 residues. The V and J ends lost 5 bases and 7 bases, in that order; junction bases with no gene match: 7. CDR1 is SGHTA, CDR2 FQGTGA, per germline. The DNA for the CDR3 is TGTGCCAGCAGCCGTAGCGGGGCCGGGAATGAGCAGTTCTTC. This codes for CASSRSGAGNEQFF. Combining the CDR3 with reference TRBV7-3 and TRBJ2-1 gives the whole variable domain GAGVSQTPSNKVTEKGKYVELRCDPISGHTALYWYRQSLGQGPEFLIYFQGTGAADDSGLPNDRFFAVRPEGSVSTLKIQRTERGDSAVYLCASSRSGAGNEQFFGPGTRLTVL.

This clone was counted between two and nine times. V is TRBV7-2 and J is TRBJ2-7, with D maybe TRBD1 (5 bases). The CDR3 covers 12 residues. Trimming shortened V by 3 bases and J by 4 bases, and 7 bases separated the two germline ends. Germline loops: CDR1 SGHTA, CDR2 FQGNSA. The CDR3 nucleotides are TGTGCCAGCAGCTTCGACAGATACGAGCAGTACTTC. It yields the protein CASSFDRYEQYF.